The source of this TCR beta chain is a study of T-cell memory formation after mild COVID-19. Study-level background: Among the donors, TCR clusters were largely specific to each donor.

Sample barcodes and UMIs were carried by the TCR alpha and TCR beta cDNA libraries that 5'RACE generated with constant-segment primers. TCRdb re-called the 5' RACE reads with MiXCR, one entry per CDR3 protein. Of approximately 100,000 distinct CDR3 sequences listed, 15% to 20% were seen once; the top ten hold 28%. This clonotype was counted only a few times. The CDR3 has 16 amino acids. V was clipped by 4 bases and J by 3 bases; unmatched bases: 7. Sequencing input: PBMCs or a T cell subset sorted from them (not recorded which). The sequence was obtained from an adult woman who had mild COVID-19 (a few samples of this study predate the infection). Cell type and time point are not known. The chain joins TRBV12-3 or TRBV12-4 to TRBJ2-5; 11 nucleotides match TRBD1. The CDR3 nucleotides read TGTGCCAGCAGTTCGGGCTGGGACAGGGGGAAAGAGACCCAGTACTTC. Translation: CASSSGWDRGKETQYF.